A single sample is the source of the 10 T cell receptor beta chains below, sequenced in a study of T cells in Graves' hyperthyroidism and ophthalmopathy. The source material, RNA transcripts, was used to amplify TCR beta CDR3 regions. HTBI primers were employed in a first-round RT-PCR of the TCR CDR3. TCRdb fed the multiplex PCR reads into MiXCR, producing one record per CDR3 protein. The table has 650,000 to 850,000 distinct CDR3 sequences, around 20% seen once. The specimen sequenced was blood. The receptors derive from a woman aged 45-59 years with Graves' hyperthyroidism that later progressed to Graves' ophthalmopathy.

This clonotype has a handful of counts. The V and J genes are TRBV4-1 and TRBJ2-1; 8 bases are shared with TRBD2. There are 20 residues in the CDR3. Germline V gene lookup returns CDR1 MGHRA and CDR2 YSYEKL. Losses at the gene ends were 0 bases for V and 4 bases for J; bases not matched to a gene: 17. The CDR3 DNA reads as TGCGCCAGCAGCCAAGATATCGGTATCCCAGGACTAGCTGGATACAATGAGCAGTTCTTC. Translating gives CASSQDIGIPGLAGYNEQFF.

This clonotype has a count of ten or more. V and J are TRBV11-2 and TRBJ2-1; TRBD2 aligns across 9 bases. J lost 2 bases, V lost 8 bases, and 10 bases had no gene match. CDR3 length: 16 amino acids. CDR1 and CDR2 (germline): SGHAT, FQNNGV. CDR3 sequence reads: CASVLGAGGTYNEQFF. The CDR3 region has the DNA TGTGCCAGCGTTCTAGGAGCGGGGGGTACCTACAATGAGCAGTTCTTC.

This clonotype has at least ten counts. This CDR3 reads CASSMQGIYNEQFF. CDR3 sequence (DNA): TGTGCCAGTTCGATGCAGGGAATATACAATGAGCAGTTCTTC. The chain uses TRBV2 and TRBJ2-1, with D perhaps TRBD1 (5 bases). Germline CDR1 and CDR2: SNHLY and FYNNEI. V was clipped by 9 bases and J by 4 bases, with 16 bases between them. This CDR3 contains 14 residues.

This clonotype was seen a few times. The J gene is TRBJ1-4, the V gene TRBV2, with 7 bases fitting TRBD1. With V trimmed by 8 bases and J by 0 bases, 9 bases remained unmatched. Germline CDR1 is SNHLY and CDR2 is FYNNEI. The CDR3 contains 16 residues. The CDR3 nucleotides read TGTGCCAGCGGGAACGACAGGGCCGCAACTAATGAAAAACTGTTTTTT. As protein: CASGNDRAATNEKLFF.

This clonotype has at least ten counts. DNA of the CDR3: TGTGCCAGCAGTAAACCCGGGGGCATCTACGAGCAGTACTTC. Its protein product is CASSKPGGIYEQYF. The rearrangement links TRBV11-2 to TRBJ2-7; D may correspond to TRBD1 or TRBD2 (6 bases each). The V end lost 6 bases, the J end lost 3 bases, and 15 bases lay between the germline ends. The CDR3 length is 14 residues. Germline-derived CDR1 and CDR2 are SGHAT and FQNNGV.

In its sample, this clonotype was seen many times. The V gene is TRBV6-2 or TRBV6-3, the J gene TRBJ1-5; 10 bases match TRBD1. The CDR3 runs to 15 residues. V dropped 7 bases and J dropped 1; count of bases not matched to a gene: 4. Germline CDR1 is MNHEY and CDR2 is SVGEGT. The chain's CDR3 is CASTLDRGSNQPQHF. The CDR3, as DNA: TGTGCCAGCACCCTGGACAGGGGGAGCAATCAGCCCCAGCATTTT.

The sample holds many counts of this clonotype. The CDR3 coding sequence is TGCAGTGCTAGCGGGGGGGGCTATAGCAATCAGCCCCAGCATTTT. Translation gives CSASGGGYSNQPQHF. The genes are TRBV20-1 and TRBJ1-5; D possibly corresponds to TRBD1 (6 bases). V was pared by 3 bases and J by 0 bases, with 12 bases between. From germline, CDR1 is DFQATT and CDR2 SNEGSKA (reference sequence). This CDR3 has 15 amino acids.

Of note for this clonotype: The CDR3 carries no conserved terminal phenylalanine or tryptophan, so it likely arises from a read error. The chain carries TRBV27 and TRBJ1-2; the D gene is possibly TRBD1 (5 bases). This CDR3 has 13 amino acids. In germline, CDR1 is MNHEY, CDR2 SMNVEV (reference sequence). V gave up 2 bases and J gave up 4 bases, with 8 bases separating them. The CDR3 nucleotides read TGTGCCAGCAGTTTAGTGGGGACCTATGGCTACACCCTC. This codes for CASSLVGTYGYTL.

This clonotype was seen more than once but under ten times. The chain is built from TRBV12-5 and TRBJ2-5; the D call may be TRBD1 or TRBD2 (5 bases each). Germline lookup yields CDR1 LGHNT and CDR2 FRNRAP. The CDR3 is 15 residues long. Trimming cost V 6 bases and J 4 bases, with 18 bases left between them. The CDR3 reads CASGAKRGLGETQYF. CDR3 nucleotide sequence: TGTGCTAGTGGCGCGAAGAGGGGTCTTGGAGAGACCCAGTACTTC.

This clonotype was counted ten times or more. V and J are TRBV11-2 and TRBJ2-3; 8 bases line up with TRBD2. This CDR3 has 15 amino acids. Germline V gene sequence: CDR1 SGHAT, CDR2 FQNNGV. With V trimmed by 1 base and J by 4 bases, 4 bases remained unmatched. The CDR3 loop reads CASSLAGGHPDTQYF. Here the CDR3 DNA reads TGTGCCAGCAGCTTAGCGGGGGGGCATCCAGATACGCAGTATTTT.